This T cell receptor beta chain was retrieved from a study of T cell changes during pregnancy in multiple sclerosis. Germline V gives CDR1 SGHVS, CDR2 FNYEAQ. CDR3 size: 12 residues. The V gene lost 2 bases and the J gene lost 8 bases, with 7 bases spanning the gap. The assay was immunoSEQ multiplex PCR, and TCRdb's table has in-frame clones only and misses some. The sample has 130,000 or so clones, over 85% seen once; the top ten hold 6% to 7%. The clonotype was recovered from a female donor with multiple sclerosis, enrolled in a pregnancy study. V is TRBV7-6 and J is TRBJ2-1; possibly TRBD1 for D (5 bases). The sequenced sample was peripheral blood, obtained before pregnancy. As DNA, the CDR3 is TGTGCCAGCAGCTTAAGGGGCGATGAGCAGTTCTTC. Translated: CASSLRGDEQFF.